This TCR beta chain derives from a study of molecular identifiers for immune sequencing clone quantification. This clonotype came up a few times. One entry per CDR3 protein results from TCRdb running MiXCR on the PCR reads. The sample consists of about 630,000 distinct CDR3 sequences, about 25% of them appearing once. This CDR3 is 14 amino acids long. From germline, CDR1 is LGHNA and CDR2 YNFKEQ. V lost 0 bases, J lost 8 bases, and 11 bases lay in between. This sequence was found in a human donor in good health. Some libraries in this study had Jurkat cell RNA spiked in. The sample consisted of naive CD8+ T cells from blood, with Jurkat cell RNA spiked in. Indicated subset: FACS-sorted CD8+CD4-CCR7+CD45RA+ naive T cells. The chain links TRBV4-2 to TRBJ2-1; D ambiguous. The CDR3 region has the DNA TGTGCCAGCAGCCAAGATACAGTTTCCCATGAGCAGTTCTTC. Its translation: CASSQDTVSHEQFF.